This T cell receptor beta chain was captured by sequencing in a study of CD8 T cells in Susac syndrome. It was negative isolation that provided the CD8+ and CD4+ T cells, whereas TEMRA cells were enriched by FACS. With random hexamers, reverse transcription was performed on roughly 0.45 to 1 ug of RNA. TCRdb redid the calling of the immunoSEQ multiplex PCR reads with MiXCR, one entry per CDR3 protein. The sample lists under 200,000 distinct CDR3 sequences; 90% to 95% were seen once. After removal of 0 bases from V and 10 bases from J, the junction contained 4 bases not matched to a gene. The germline V gene has CDR1 KGHSH and CDR2 LQKENI. The CDR3 is made up of 13 amino acids. This clonotype was recorded only once.

The chain is built from TRBV18 and TRBJ1-1; 8 bases align to TRBD1. This clonotype was obtained from a human donor in good health. Sample: CD4+ T cells from PBMCs. In nucleotides, the CDR3 is TGTGCCAGCTCACCACCGGGACAGGCGGTAGCTTTCTTT. Translated: CASSPPGQAVAFF.